These T cell receptor beta chains were read from a single sample in a study of T-cell memory formation after mild COVID-19. MiXCR, run by TCRdb on the 5' RACE reads, gives a single entry per CDR3 protein. The sample lists 400,000 to 500,000 distinct CDR3 sequences; 20% were seen once. The sequenced sample was PBMCs or a T cell subset sorted from them (not recorded which). Receptor source: an adult woman who had mild COVID-19 (a few samples of this study predate the infection). Cell type and time point are not known. Both conserved end residues are part of each CDR3. Fields, in order: V gene, J gene, clone size, D gene, CDR3 protein, CDR3 DNA. The D gene is left open where the match is weak. Clone sizes are given selectively: once, few, many, or a class where the clone is expanded.

v_gene: TRBV7-9
j_gene: TRBJ1-1
abundance: -
d_gene: -
CDR3aa: CASRTGLRDTEAFF
CDR3nt: TGTGCCAGCAGAACGGGACTACGGGACACTGAAGCTTTCTTT

v_gene: TRBV7-2
j_gene: TRBJ2-5
abundance: many
d_gene: TRBD2
CDR3aa: CASSPKRAGDQETQYF
CDR3nt: TGTGCCAGCAGCCCTAAGCGTGCGGGGGATCAAGAGACCCAGTACTTC

v_gene: TRBV20-1
j_gene: TRBJ2-3
abundance: -
d_gene: TRBD2
CDR3aa: CSARGSGRANLIDTDTQYF
CDR3nt: TGCAGTGCTAGGGGCAGCGGGAGGGCCAACCTAATAGACACAGATACGCAGTATTTT

v_gene: TRBV11-2
j_gene: TRBJ1-4
abundance: -
d_gene: -
CDR3aa: CASSSWEGGDEKLFF
CDR3nt: TGTGCCAGCAGCTCGTGGGAGGGAGGGGACGAAAAACTGTTTTTT

v_gene: TRBV7-8
j_gene: TRBJ2-3
abundance: few
d_gene: TRBD2
CDR3aa: CASGFAGGIVDTQYF
CDR3nt: TGTGCCAGCGGATTCGCGGGGGGGATTGTAGATACGCAGTATTTT

v_gene: TRBV7-9
j_gene: TRBJ2-5
abundance: -
d_gene: -
CDR3aa: CASSPRLKGRETQYF
CDR3nt: TGTGCCAGCAGCCCCCGACTGAAGGGAAGAGAGACCCAGTACTTC

v_gene: TRBV12-3/TRBV12-4
j_gene: TRBJ2-3
abundance: -
d_gene: TRBD2
CDR3aa: CASRLAGTHDTQYF
CDR3nt: TGTGCCAGCAGACTAGCGGGCACTCATGATACGCAGTATTTT

v_gene: TRBV6-6
j_gene: TRBJ2-2
abundance: -
d_gene: -
CDR3aa: CASSGPGRLNTGELFF
CDR3nt: TGTGCCAGCAGTGGACCGGGACGATTGAACACCGGGGAGCTGTTTTTT

v_gene: TRBV2
j_gene: TRBJ1-2
abundance: -
d_gene: TRBD1
CDR3aa: CASSELLGTGGYGYTF
CDR3nt: TGTGCCAGCAGTGAACTTCTAGGGACAGGGGGATATGGCTACACCTTC

v_gene: TRBV2
j_gene: TRBJ2-7
abundance: many
d_gene: TRBD2
CDR3aa: CASSERTSGSHYEQYF
CDR3nt: TGTGCCAGCAGTGAACGGACTAGCGGGAGTCACTACGAGCAGTACTTC

v_gene: TRBV2
j_gene: TRBJ1-5
abundance: -
d_gene: -
CDR3aa: CASGSNQPQHF
CDR3nt: TGTGCCAGCGGTTCAAATCAGCCCCAGCATTTT

v_gene: TRBV4-1
j_gene: TRBJ1-4
abundance: many
d_gene: -
CDR3aa: CASSQTLGEKLFF
CDR3nt: TGCGCCAGCAGCCAAACCCTCGGGGAAAAACTGTTTTTT

v_gene: TRBV4-1
j_gene: TRBJ2-7
abundance: -
d_gene: -
CDR3aa: CASSQPGQKVSYEQYF
CDR3nt: TGCGCCAGCAGCCAACCTGGACAGAAAGTCTCCTACGAGCAGTACTTC

v_gene: TRBV24-1
j_gene: TRBJ2-7
abundance: few
d_gene: -
CDR3aa: CATSDPQGGYEQYF
CDR3nt: TGTGCCACCAGTGATCCGCAGGGCGGATACGAGCAGTACTTC

v_gene: TRBV12-3/TRBV12-4
j_gene: TRBJ2-1
abundance: many
d_gene: TRBD2
CDR3aa: CASSPGTSGRDEQFF
CDR3nt: TGTGCCAGCAGTCCCGGGACTAGCGGGAGAGATGAGCAGTTCTTC

v_gene: TRBV12-3/TRBV12-4
j_gene: TRBJ2-5
abundance: -
d_gene: TRBD2
CDR3aa: CASSLGNSGRETQYF
CDR3nt: TGTGCCAGCAGTTTAGGGAATAGCGGGAGAGAGACCCAGTACTTC

v_gene: TRBV5-5
j_gene: TRBJ2-1
abundance: once
d_gene: -
CDR3aa: CASSTGPDPFF
CDR3nt: TGTGCCAGCAGCACAGGACCAGATCCGTTCTTC

v_gene: TRBV3-1
j_gene: TRBJ2-4
abundance: -
d_gene: -
CDR3aa: CASNQGNIQYF
CDR3nt: TGTGCCAGCAACCAGGGAAACATTCAGTACTTC

v_gene: TRBV20-1
j_gene: TRBJ2-3
abundance: many
d_gene: TRBD2
CDR3aa: CSARSIAGVGDTQYF
CDR3nt: TGCAGTGCTAGATCTATAGCGGGAGTGGGAGATACGCAGTATTTT

v_gene: TRBV7-3
j_gene: TRBJ2-5
abundance: -
d_gene: -
CDR3aa: CASSLTGSLKETQYF
CDR3nt: TGTGCCAGCAGCTTAACTGGATCCCTCAAAGAGACCCAGTACTTC

v_gene: TRBV6-5
j_gene: TRBJ2-1
abundance: few
d_gene: -
CDR3aa: CASSYFPVSGLQQFF
CDR3nt: TGTGCCAGCAGTTACTTCCCCGTCTCAGGGTTGCAGCAGTTCTTC

v_gene: TRBV18
j_gene: TRBJ1-5
abundance: few
d_gene: -
CDR3aa: CASSSQGHGNQPQHF
CDR3nt: TGTGCCAGCTCATCTCAGGGACACGGCAATCAGCCCCAGCATTTT

v_gene: TRBV7-2
j_gene: TRBJ1-6
abundance: many
d_gene: -
CDR3aa: CASSLGGSPLHF
CDR3nt: TGTGCCAGCAGCTTAGGCGGGTCACCCCTCCACTTT

v_gene: TRBV28
j_gene: TRBJ1-1
abundance: -
d_gene: -
CDR3aa: CASRDPFAGDLGAFF
CDR3nt: TGTGCCAGCAGAGACCCCTTCGCGGGGGACCTGGGAGCTTTCTTT

v_gene: TRBV12-3/TRBV12-4
j_gene: TRBJ1-4
abundance: -
d_gene: TRBD1
CDR3aa: CASREQGVGDEKLFF
CDR3nt: TGTGCCAGCAGGGAGCAGGGGGTAGGGGATGAAAAACTGTTTTTT

v_gene: TRBV5-1
j_gene: TRBJ2-2
abundance: few
d_gene: -
CDR3aa: CASPSNTGELFF
CDR3nt: TGCGCCAGTCCCTCGAACACCGGGGAGCTGTTTTTT

v_gene: TRBV7-2
j_gene: TRBJ2-2
abundance: -
d_gene: -
CDR3aa: CASSLLSFGAGELFF
CDR3nt: TGTGCCAGCAGCCTCCTTAGTTTTGGAGCCGGGGAGCTGTTTTTT

v_gene: TRBV6-2/TRBV6-3
j_gene: TRBJ1-6
abundance: -
d_gene: -
CDR3aa: CASSWPRNSYNSPLHF
CDR3nt: TGTGCCAGCAGTTGGCCAAGAAACTCCTATAATTCACCCCTCCACTTT

v_gene: TRBV20-1
j_gene: TRBJ1-5
abundance: -
d_gene: -
CDR3aa: CSAKSSRGGQPQHF
CDR3nt: TGCAGTGCTAAAAGTTCCAGGGGAGGTCAGCCCCAGCATTTT

v_gene: TRBV11-2
j_gene: TRBJ2-1
abundance: few
d_gene: TRBD1
CDR3aa: CASSLDRGTGEQFF
CDR3nt: TGTGCCAGCAGCTTGGACAGGGGTACTGGTGAGCAGTTCTTC

v_gene: TRBV20-1
j_gene: TRBJ2-1
abundance: few
d_gene: TRBD1
CDR3aa: CSARGRLPYRTGYEQFF
CDR3nt: TGCAGTGCTAGGGGTCGGCTACCCTATAGGACAGGCTATGAGCAGTTCTTC

v_gene: TRBV21-1
j_gene: TRBJ2-7
abundance: few
d_gene: -
CDR3aa: CASIGLCTYEQYF
CDR3nt: TGTGCCAGCATCGGTCTCTGTACCTACGAGCAGTACTTC

v_gene: TRBV6-2/TRBV6-3
j_gene: TRBJ1-2
abundance: -
d_gene: TRBD1
CDR3aa: CASSTTPGTASYGYTF
CDR3nt: TGTGCCAGCAGTACGACCCCCGGGACAGCATCCTATGGCTACACCTTC

v_gene: TRBV5-1
j_gene: TRBJ2-1
abundance: few
d_gene: TRBD1
CDR3aa: CASSLGRQGYNEQFF
CDR3nt: TGCGCCAGCAGCTTGGGCCGACAGGGCTACAATGAGCAGTTCTTC

v_gene: TRBV6-5
j_gene: TRBJ2-6
abundance: -
d_gene: -
CDR3aa: CASGGAQSGANVLTF
CDR3nt: TGTGCCAGCGGAGGGGCGCAGTCTGGGGCCAACGTCCTGACTTTC

v_gene: TRBV6-2/TRBV6-3
j_gene: TRBJ2-1
abundance: -
d_gene: -
CDR3aa: CASRRGSSGGYNEQFF
CDR3nt: TGTGCCAGCAGAAGGGGGTCTAGCGGAGGCTACAATGAGCAGTTCTTC

v_gene: TRBV28
j_gene: TRBJ1-3
abundance: -
d_gene: TRBD1
CDR3aa: CASRGTGGYRNTIYF
CDR3nt: TGTGCCAGCAGGGGGACAGGAGGCTATCGAAACACCATATATTTT

v_gene: TRBV4-3
j_gene: TRBJ2-1
abundance: few
d_gene: -
CDR3aa: CASSQGLAGRLRGEQFF
CDR3nt: TGCGCCAGCAGCCAAGGCCTAGCCGGGCGACTTCGGGGTGAGCAGTTCTTC

v_gene: TRBV30
j_gene: TRBJ2-1
abundance: -
d_gene: TRBD2
CDR3aa: CAWSVRTSGRRNEQFF
CDR3nt: TGTGCCTGGAGTGTACGGACTAGCGGGAGACGGAATGAGCAGTTCTTC

v_gene: TRBV27
j_gene: TRBJ2-5
abundance: few
d_gene: -
CDR3aa: CASSLGWQGSGETQYF
CDR3nt: TGTGCCAGCAGTTTAGGTTGGCAGGGTTCTGGAGAGACCCAGTACTTC

v_gene: TRBV4-2
j_gene: TRBJ1-1
abundance: -
d_gene: TRBD1
CDR3aa: CASSQDPGQVSEAFF
CDR3nt: TGTGCCAGCAGCCAAGACCCTGGACAGGTTTCTGAAGCTTTCTTT

v_gene: TRBV5-1
j_gene: TRBJ2-1
abundance: -
d_gene: TRBD2
CDR3aa: CASSPSGGGGHNEQFF
CDR3nt: TGCGCCAGCAGCCCCTCCGGCGGGGGTGGTCACAATGAGCAGTTCTTC

v_gene: TRBV10-3
j_gene: TRBJ2-7
abundance: -
d_gene: -
CDR3aa: CAIKNDRETYEQYF
CDR3nt: TGTGCCATCAAGAACGATAGGGAGACCTACGAGCAGTACTTC

v_gene: TRBV20-1
j_gene: TRBJ1-2
abundance: -
d_gene: TRBD1
CDR3aa: CSAWDRWGYGYTF
CDR3nt: TGCAGTGCTTGGGACAGGTGGGGCTATGGCTACACCTTC

v_gene: TRBV12-3/TRBV12-4
j_gene: TRBJ2-7
abundance: few
d_gene: TRBD1
CDR3aa: CASSRDRQSYEQYF
CDR3nt: TGTGCCAGCAGTCGGGACAGGCAGTCCTACGAGCAGTACTTC

v_gene: TRBV5-5
j_gene: TRBJ1-2
abundance: -
d_gene: TRBD1
CDR3aa: CASSLTMYRDRPTNYGYTF
CDR3nt: TGTGCCAGCAGCCTCACCATGTACCGGGACAGACCAACTAACTATGGCTACACCTTC

v_gene: TRBV5-6
j_gene: TRBJ2-3
abundance: few
d_gene: -
CDR3aa: CASSFSISSTDTQYF
CDR3nt: TGTGCCAGCAGCTTTTCCATTTCGAGCACAGATACGCAGTATTTT

v_gene: TRBV7-6
j_gene: TRBJ1-1
abundance: -
d_gene: TRBD1
CDR3aa: CASSPEVGQFGTEAFF
CDR3nt: TGTGCCAGCAGCCCGGAAGTGGGACAGTTTGGAACTGAAGCTTTCTTT

v_gene: TRBV10-3
j_gene: TRBJ2-3
abundance: -
d_gene: TRBD2
CDR3aa: CAISGTSGREDTQYF
CDR3nt: TGTGCCATCAGTGGAACTAGCGGGAGGGAAGATACGCAGTATTTT

v_gene: TRBV30
j_gene: TRBJ1-3
abundance: few
d_gene: -
CDR3aa: CAWSTTVNSGNTIYF
CDR3nt: TGTGCCTGGAGTACAACAGTTAACTCTGGAAACACCATATATTTT

v_gene: TRBV29-1
j_gene: TRBJ2-7
abundance: -
d_gene: -
CDR3aa: CSVQGSNYEQYF
CDR3nt: TGCAGCGTACAGGGAAGCAACTACGAGCAGTACTTC

v_gene: TRBV5-1
j_gene: TRBJ1-2
abundance: few
d_gene: -
CDR3aa: CASSSPGNPFDGYTF
CDR3nt: TGCGCCAGCAGCTCCCCCGGAAACCCCTTCGATGGCTACACCTTC

v_gene: TRBV19
j_gene: TRBJ2-5
abundance: -
d_gene: -
CDR3aa: CASSTYQGIQYF
CDR3nt: TGTGCCAGTAGTACTTATCAGGGGATCCAGTACTTC

v_gene: TRBV15
j_gene: TRBJ1-2
abundance: once
d_gene: -
CDR3aa: CATSLSGGGYGYTF
CDR3nt: TGTGCCACCTCCCTGTCCGGGGGGGGATATGGCTACACCTTC

v_gene: TRBV29-1
j_gene: TRBJ2-3
abundance: once
d_gene: TRBD2
CDR3aa: CSVSGRATDTQYF
CDR3nt: TGCAGCGTTAGCGGGAGGGCCACAGATACGCAGTATTTT

v_gene: TRBV5-1
j_gene: TRBJ2-3
abundance: few
d_gene: TRBD1
CDR3aa: CASSPGQGARWTDTQYF
CDR3nt: TGCGCCAGCAGCCCAGGACAGGGGGCGCGATGGACAGATACGCAGTATTTT

v_gene: TRBV6-5
j_gene: TRBJ2-7
abundance: few
d_gene: -
CDR3aa: CASSYGYVGYEQYF
CDR3nt: TGTGCCAGCAGTTACGGATATGTCGGTTACGAGCAGTACTTC

v_gene: TRBV9
j_gene: TRBJ2-1
abundance: -
d_gene: -
CDR3aa: CASSPRRGNHNEQFF
CDR3nt: TGTGCCAGCAGCCCCCGCCGGGGGAACCACAATGAGCAGTTCTTC

v_gene: TRBV15
j_gene: TRBJ2-1
abundance: -
d_gene: -
CDR3aa: CATSITAGSGNEQFF
CDR3nt: TGTGCCACCAGTATCACCGCGGGGTCTGGGAATGAGCAGTTCTTC